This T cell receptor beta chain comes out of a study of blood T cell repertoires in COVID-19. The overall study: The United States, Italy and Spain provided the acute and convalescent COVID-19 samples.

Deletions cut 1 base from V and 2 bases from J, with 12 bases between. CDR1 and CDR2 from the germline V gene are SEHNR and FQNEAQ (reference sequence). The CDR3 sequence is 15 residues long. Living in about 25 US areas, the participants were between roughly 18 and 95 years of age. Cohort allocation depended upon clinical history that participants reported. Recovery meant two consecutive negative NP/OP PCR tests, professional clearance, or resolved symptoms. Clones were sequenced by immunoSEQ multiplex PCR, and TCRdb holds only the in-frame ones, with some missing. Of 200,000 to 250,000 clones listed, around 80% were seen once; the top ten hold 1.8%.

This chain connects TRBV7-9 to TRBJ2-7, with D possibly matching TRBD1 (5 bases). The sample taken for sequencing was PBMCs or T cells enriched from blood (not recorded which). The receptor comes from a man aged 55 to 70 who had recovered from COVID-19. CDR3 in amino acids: CASSLVGQGAYEQYF. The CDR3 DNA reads TGTGCCAGCAGCTTAGTCGGCCAGGGTGCCTACGAGCAGTACTTC.